What follows are 17 T cell receptor beta chains derived from one specimen sequenced in a study of vaccination effects on CD4 cells after COVID-19. For these receptors, no antigen is known. At the end of around 11 days of culture, CD4+ T cells were isolated. All participants had two doses of either the BNT162b2 or mRNA-1273 vaccine. Profiling relied on immunoSEQ multiplex PCR, and the TCRdb table lists in-frame clones only, not all of them. The sample contains about 40,000 clones, approximately 70% of which appear only once. The sequencing used CD4+ T cells from PBMCs cultured without peptide, collected after COVID-19 vaccination. These TCRs come from a human donor who received a COVID-19 vaccine.

The V gene is TRBV6-1, the J gene TRBJ1-1, with D possibly being TRBD1 (5 bases). V lost 0 bases and J lost 6, with 11 bases in between. This CDR3 spans 14 amino acids. Per the germline V gene, CDR1 is MNHNS and CDR2 is SASEGT. The CDR3: CASSEAWGESEAFF. The CDR3 nucleotides read TGTGCCAGCAGTGAAGCGTGGGGCGAATCTGAAGCTTTCTTT.

A few counts support this clone. The V gene is TRBV4-2, the J gene TRBJ2-7; 7 nucleotides line up with TRBD2. Trimming took 0 bases from V and 2 from J; bases not matched to a gene: 4. CDR1 is LGHNA and CDR2 is YNFKEQ in the germline V gene. The CDR3 extends over 15 amino acids. The CDR3 DNA reads TGTGCCAGCAGCCAAGATCCGCTAGCGGCCTACGAGCAGTACTTC. It yields the protein CASSQDPLAAYEQYF.

The chain uses TRBV2 and TRBJ1-1; 8 bases fit TRBD1. Unmatched junction bases numbered 5, after V lost 10 bases and J lost 1 base. Germline assignment: CDR1 SNHLY and CDR2 FYNNEI. The CDR3 covers 13 residues. CDR3 in amino acids: CATTDRENTEAFF. The CDR3 DNA follows: TGTGCCACCACGGACAGGGAGAACACTGAAGCTTTCTTT.

This clone was detected once. The rearrangement uses TRBV6-5 and TRBJ1-5; D unclear. The CDR3 has 15 amino acids. Germline CDR1 is MNHEY and CDR2 is SVGAGI. V lost 2 bases, J lost 9 bases, and 17 bases lay in between. Written as DNA, the CDR3 is TGTGCCAGCAGTTACGTTCGGGCGGACGAAGGGCCCCAGCATTTT. It encodes CASSYVRADEGPQHF.

The chain combines TRBV23-1 with TRBJ1-6; possibly TRBD1 for D (6 bases). TRBV23-1 is known as an ORF, though its function is uncertain. The CDR3 runs to 16 residues. Trimming pared 5 bases from V and 1 base from J, leaving 12 bases between. CDR3: CASSSWTVSYNSPLHF. The CDR3 DNA sequence: TGCGCCAGCAGTTCCTGGACAGTTTCCTATAATTCACCCCTCCACTTT.

This chain links TRBV7-2 with TRBJ2-7, with 9 positions matching TRBD1. Germline V gene lookup returns CDR1 SGHTA and CDR2 FQGNSA. The CDR3 totals 15 residues. Unmatched junction bases numbered 3, after V lost 2 bases and J lost 1 base. The CDR3: CASSLRQGGSYEQYF. CDR3 in DNA: TGTGCCAGCAGCTTACGACAGGGGGGTTCCTACGAGCAGTACTTC.

The chain has TRBV10-2 and TRBJ2-7; a possible D gene is TRBD2 (6 bases). The CDR3 consists of 14 residues. The ends were cut back, 3 bases at V and 6 bases at J, with 15 bases in the middle. Germline V gene data show CDR1 as WSHSY and CDR2 as SAAADI. CDR3 region: CASSEGRIRPEQYF. In nucleotides, the CDR3 is TGCGCCAGCAGTGAAGGGAGGATCCGCCCCGAGCAGTACTTC.

V usage is TRBV6-6 and J usage is TRBJ1-6; tentatively, D is TRBD1 (6 bases). Germline-derived CDR1 and CDR2 are MNHNY and SVGAGI (reference sequence). V gave up 6 bases and J gave up 6 bases, with 6 bases separating them. The CDR3 sequence is 12 residues long. CDR3 DNA sequence: TGTGCCAGCAGACAGGGTAATTCACCCCTCCACTTT. Translation: CASRQGNSPLHF.

The J gene is TRBJ2-3, the V gene TRBV11-1; TRBD2 agrees at 14 bases. V was clipped by 3 bases and J by 2 bases; unmatched bases: 1. The CDR3 spans 16 residues. CDR1 is SGHAT, CDR2 FQDESV, per germline (reference sequence). CDR3 residues: CASSLGLAGATDTQYF. For the CDR3, the DNA is TGTGCCAGCAGCTTGGGACTAGCGGGGGCCACAGATACGCAGTATTTT.

In its sample, this clone was seen a few times. The chain carries TRBV5-4 and TRBJ2-1, with D possibly matching TRBD1 (5 bases). The germline CDR1 and CDR2 sequences are SGHNT and YYREEE (reference sequence). There are 14 residues in the CDR3. The V end was cut by 2 bases, the J end by 7 bases, with 13 bases between. The chain's CDR3 is CASSFRGSGNEQFF. In DNA, the CDR3 is TGTGCCAGCAGCTTTAGGGGTTCGGGTAATGAGCAGTTCTTC.

This clone has more than one count but fewer than ten. The chain has TRBV27 and TRBJ1-5, with D possibly matching TRBD1 (5 bases). Looked up from germline, CDR1 is MNHEY and CDR2 is SMNVEV (reference sequence). The CDR3 runs to 14 residues. Trimming cost V 6 bases and J 3 bases, with 12 bases left between them. The CDR3 reads CASSSRGTNQPQHF. The CDR3, as DNA: TGTGCCAGCAGCTCAAGGGGAACCAATCAGCCCCAGCATTTT.

A single count supports this clone. CDR3 DNA: TGTGCCAGCAGTGAAGGGGGGGACTATGGCTACACCTTC. Protein product: CASSEGGDYGYTF. V is TRBV6-1 and J is TRBJ1-2, with D possibly matching TRBD1 (5 bases). Trimming left V 1 base short and J 3 bases short, with 6 bases between. The CDR3 is 13 amino acids. The germline gives CDR1 MNHNS, CDR2 SASEGT.

The rearrangement links TRBV6-6 to TRBJ2-2, with D unresolved. Trimming took 7 bases from V and 3 from J, leaving 9 bases between them. There are 13 residues in the CDR3. The germline V gene has CDR1 MNHNY and CDR2 SVGAGI (reference sequence). The CDR3 is CASNGKYTGELFF. CDR3 bases: TGTGCCAGCAATGGGAAATACACCGGGGAGCTGTTTTTT.

This clone came up once. The J gene is TRBJ2-1, the V gene TRBV11-3; 9 positions agree with TRBD2. CDR3 size: 15 residues. CDR1 and CDR2 (germline): SGHNT, YENEEA. V lost 0 bases and J lost 4; bases outside the gene matches: 1. This CDR3 reads CASSLETSGYNEQFF. The CDR3 DNA follows: TGTGCCAGCAGCTTAGAGACTAGCGGATACAATGAGCAGTTCTTC.

The chain couples TRBV10-3 to TRBJ1-2; the match to TRBD1 covers 8 bases. With 11 bases clipped from V and 6 bases from J, the junction kept 5 bases outside the gene matches. The CDR3 spans 11 residues. In germline, CDR1 is ENHRY, CDR2 SYGVKD. The CDR3 DNA reads TGTGCCTCCGGACAGGGAAATGGCTACACCTTC. This translates into CASGQGNGYTF.

This clone turned up a few times. This chain links TRBV4-2 with TRBJ2-1; TRBD2 agrees at 11 bases. The length of the CDR3 is 20 residues. The V and J ends lost 0 bases and 3 bases, in that order; junction bases with no gene match: 13. Germline V gene lookup returns CDR1 LGHNA and CDR2 YNFKEQ. In nucleotides, the CDR3 is TGTGCCAGCAGCCAAGATCATACGTGGACGACTAGCGGGATCTACAATGAGCAGTTCTTC. This encodes CASSQDHTWTTSGIYNEQFF.

The chain carries TRBV10-1 and TRBJ2-3; D might be TRBD1 (6 bases). In germline, CDR1 is WNHNN, CDR2 SYGVQD (reference sequence). The germline V and J ends were trimmed by 2 bases and 12 bases, with 18 bases remaining between them. The CDR3 extends over 14 amino acids. CDR3 residues: CASSERQGLFPQYF. The CDR3 DNA reads as TGCGCCAGCAGTGAGAGGCAGGGGCTTTTCCCCCAGTATTTT.